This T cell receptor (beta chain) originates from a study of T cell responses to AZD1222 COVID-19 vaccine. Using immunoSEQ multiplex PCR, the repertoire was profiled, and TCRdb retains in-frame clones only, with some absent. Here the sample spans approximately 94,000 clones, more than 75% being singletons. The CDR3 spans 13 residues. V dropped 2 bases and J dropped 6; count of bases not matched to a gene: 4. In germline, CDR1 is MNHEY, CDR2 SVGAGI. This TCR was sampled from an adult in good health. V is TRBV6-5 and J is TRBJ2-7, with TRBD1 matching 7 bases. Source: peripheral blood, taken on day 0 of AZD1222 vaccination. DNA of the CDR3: TGTGCCAGCAGTTACACAGGGGCAGGCGAGCAGTACTTC. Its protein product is CASSYTGAGEQYF.